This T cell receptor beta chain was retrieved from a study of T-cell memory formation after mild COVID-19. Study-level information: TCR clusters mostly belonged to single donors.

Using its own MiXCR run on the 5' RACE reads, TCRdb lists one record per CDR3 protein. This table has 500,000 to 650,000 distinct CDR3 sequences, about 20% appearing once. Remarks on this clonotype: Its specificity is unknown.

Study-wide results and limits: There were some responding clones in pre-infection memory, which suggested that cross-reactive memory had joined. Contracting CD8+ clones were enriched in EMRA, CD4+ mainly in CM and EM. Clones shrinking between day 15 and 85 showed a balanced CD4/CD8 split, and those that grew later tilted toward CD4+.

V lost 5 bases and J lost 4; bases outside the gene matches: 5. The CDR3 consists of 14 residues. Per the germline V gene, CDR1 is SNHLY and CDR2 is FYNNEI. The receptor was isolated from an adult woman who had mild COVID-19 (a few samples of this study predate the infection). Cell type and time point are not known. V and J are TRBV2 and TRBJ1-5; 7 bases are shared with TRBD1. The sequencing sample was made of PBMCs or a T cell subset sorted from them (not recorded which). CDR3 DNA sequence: TGTGCCAGCAGTTCCGGGACAGCGAATCAGCCCCAGCATTTT. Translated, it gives CASSSGTANQPQHF.